The clone carrying this TCR delta chain was seen a handful of times. This specimen belongs to a study of gamma-delta chains in newborns, infants, children. Study as a whole: Polyclonal expansion of innate γδ T cells after birth follows microbial exposure.

TCRdb re-called the reads via CATT. The sample consists of fewer than 12,000 delta-chain clones, approximately 9.1% of them appearing once. The CDR3 is 19 residues long. V lost 1 base, J lost 0 bases, and 8 bases stayed unmatched. CDR1 and CDR2 (germline): GEAIGNYY, EKD. The sequence derives from a child who was a newborn, infant or young child, either healthy, febrile or measles-vaccinated (not recorded which). What was sequenced was blood. V usage is TRDV2 and J usage is TRDJ3, with TRDD3 matching over 7 bases. The CDR3 DNA follows: TGTGCCTGTGACACTGAGGGATACATGAGCTCCTGGGACACCCGACAGATGTTTTTC. Amino acid sequence: CACDTEGYMSSWDTRQMFF.